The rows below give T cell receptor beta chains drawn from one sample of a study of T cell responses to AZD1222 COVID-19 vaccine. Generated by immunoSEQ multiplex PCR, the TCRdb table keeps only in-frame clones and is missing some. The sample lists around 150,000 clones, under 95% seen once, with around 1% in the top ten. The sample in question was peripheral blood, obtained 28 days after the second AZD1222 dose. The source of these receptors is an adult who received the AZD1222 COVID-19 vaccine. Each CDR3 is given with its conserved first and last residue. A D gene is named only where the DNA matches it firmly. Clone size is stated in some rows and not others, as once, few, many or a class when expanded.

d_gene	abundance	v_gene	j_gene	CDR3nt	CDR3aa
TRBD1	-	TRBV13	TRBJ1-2	TGTGCCAGCAGCCCGGGACAGGGGATTGACTATGGCTACACCTTC	CASSPGQGIDYGYTF
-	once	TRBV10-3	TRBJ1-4	TGTGCCACCATGATGACTGGTCCGGATGAAAAACTGTTTTTT	CATMMTGPDEKLFF
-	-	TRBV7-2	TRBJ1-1	TGTGCCAGCAGCTCGCCGGGGGTGGTCACTGAAGCTTTCTTT	CASSSPGVVTEAFF
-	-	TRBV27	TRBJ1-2	TGTGCCAGCAGTGGACAGTACCCCAACTATGGCTACACCTTC	CASSGQYPNYGYTF
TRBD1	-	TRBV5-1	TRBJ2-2	TGCGCCAGCAGCCACAGACTTACAGGGGAGCCCAGGCCGAACACCGGGGAGCTGTTTTTT	CASSHRLTGEPRPNTGELFF
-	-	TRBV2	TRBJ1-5	TGTGCCAGCAGCTCAAGGTGGGGATATAGCAATCAGCCCCAGCATTTT	CASSSRWGYSNQPQHF
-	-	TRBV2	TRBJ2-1	TGTGCCAGCAGTGTAGCCAATGAGCAGTTCTTC	CASSVANEQFF
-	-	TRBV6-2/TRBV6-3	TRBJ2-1	TGTGCCAGCAGTTACTCCCGGGAGCTATACAATGAGCAGTTCTTC	CASSYSRELYNEQFF
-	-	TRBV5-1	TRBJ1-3	TGCGCCAGCAGCTTGGACATCAACTCTGGAAACACCATATATTTT	CASSLDINSGNTIYF
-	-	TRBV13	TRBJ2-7	TGTGCCAGCAGCCATAGGGGGGACGGTAGACCCTACGAGCAGTACTTC	CASSHRGDGRPYEQYF
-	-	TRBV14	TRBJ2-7	TGTGCCAGCAGCCAAGCAGGGGCTATCTCCTACGAGCAGTACTTC	CASSQAGAISYEQYF
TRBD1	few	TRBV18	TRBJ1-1	TGTGCCAGCTCTCTGACAGGGGTTGACACTGAAGCTTTCTTT	CASSLTGVDTEAFF
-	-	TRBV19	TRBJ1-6	TGTGCCAGTAGTATAGTTGGGGATTCACCCCTCCACTTT	CASSIVGDSPLHF
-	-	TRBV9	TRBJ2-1	TGTGCCAGCAGCTCGACGTTGGGGGGTTACAATGAGCAGTTCTTC	CASSSTLGGYNEQFF
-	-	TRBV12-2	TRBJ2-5	TGTGCAAGTCGCTTAGTCCTTGTTGGGTCGTCCTTCCTGGAGACCCAGTACTTC	CASRLVLVGSSFLETQYF
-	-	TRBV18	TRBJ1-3	TGTGCCAGCTCCCAAGAAGAAAACACCATATATTTT	CASSQEENTIYF